The text below deals with one T cell receptor (beta chain). The antigen remains undetermined. Measured with immunoSEQ multiplex PCR; TCRdb has only the in-frame clones, and not every one. The repertoire includes approximately 120,000 clones, approximately 85% of them detected once, and less than 5.5% sits in the top ten. The sample is drawn from a study of T cell responses to AZD1222 COVID-19 vaccine. Points from the study as a whole: Regions 160-218 and 743-854 held dominance among vaccine-associated CD4 TCRs, which spanned spike. Spike-specific TCR breadth and depth both grew after two AZD1222 doses. Baseline antibody screening turned up just a handful of seropositive AZD1222 recipients.

Trimming stripped 7 bases from V and 10 bases from J, with 20 bases between. Germline CDR1 and CDR2: SQVTM and ANQGSEA. The CDR3 covers 13 residues. The chain combines TRBV29-1 with TRBJ2-1, with D possibly being TRBD1 or TRBD2 (6 bases each). This sequence originates from an adult who received the AZD1222 COVID-19 vaccine. The source material was peripheral blood, sampled 28 days after the second AZD1222 dose. This chain's CDR3 is CSAGGGPPMEQFF. The CDR3 region has the DNA TGCAGCGCTGGAGGGGGGCCGCCCATGGAGCAGTTCTTC.